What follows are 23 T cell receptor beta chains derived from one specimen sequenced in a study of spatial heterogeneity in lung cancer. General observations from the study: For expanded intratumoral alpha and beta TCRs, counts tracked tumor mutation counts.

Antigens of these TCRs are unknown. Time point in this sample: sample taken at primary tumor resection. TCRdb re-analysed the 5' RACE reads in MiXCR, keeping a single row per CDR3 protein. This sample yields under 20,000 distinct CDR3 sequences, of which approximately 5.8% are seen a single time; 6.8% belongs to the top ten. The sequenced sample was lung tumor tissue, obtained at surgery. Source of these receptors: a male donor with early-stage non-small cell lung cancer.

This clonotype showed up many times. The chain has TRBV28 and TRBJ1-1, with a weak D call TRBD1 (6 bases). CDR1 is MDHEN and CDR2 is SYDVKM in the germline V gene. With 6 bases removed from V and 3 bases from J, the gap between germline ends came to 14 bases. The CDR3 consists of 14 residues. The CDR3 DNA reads TGTGCCAGCAGCCGACGAGGGGGTTACACTGAAGCTTTCTTT. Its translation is CASSRRGGYTEAFF. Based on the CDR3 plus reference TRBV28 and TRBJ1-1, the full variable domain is DVKVTQSSRYLVKRTGEKVFLECVQDMDHENMFWYRQDPGLGLRLIYFSYDVKMKEKGDIPEGYSVSREKKERFSLILESASTNQTSMYLCASSRRGGYTEAFFGQGTRLTVV.

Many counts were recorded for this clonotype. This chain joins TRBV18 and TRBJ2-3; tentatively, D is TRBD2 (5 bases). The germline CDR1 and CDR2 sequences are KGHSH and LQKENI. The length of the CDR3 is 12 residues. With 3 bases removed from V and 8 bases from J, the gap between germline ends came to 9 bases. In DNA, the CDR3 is TGTGCCAGCTCACCGGACGAGGGTACGCAGTATTTT. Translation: CASSPDEGTQYF.

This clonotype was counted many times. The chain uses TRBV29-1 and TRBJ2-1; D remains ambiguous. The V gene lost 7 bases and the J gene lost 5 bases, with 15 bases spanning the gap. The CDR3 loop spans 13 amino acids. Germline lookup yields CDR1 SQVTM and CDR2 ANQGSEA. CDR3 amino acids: CSAAQALNNEQFF. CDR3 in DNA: TGCAGCGCAGCACAAGCGCTAAACAATGAGCAGTTCTTC.

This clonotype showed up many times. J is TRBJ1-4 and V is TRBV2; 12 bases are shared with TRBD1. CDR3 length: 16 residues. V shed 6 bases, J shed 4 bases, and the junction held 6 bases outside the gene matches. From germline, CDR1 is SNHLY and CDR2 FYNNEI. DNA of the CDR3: TGTGCCAGCAGCCCAGGGACAGGGGGCCGTAATGAAAAACTGTTTTTT. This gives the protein CASSPGTGGRNEKLFF.

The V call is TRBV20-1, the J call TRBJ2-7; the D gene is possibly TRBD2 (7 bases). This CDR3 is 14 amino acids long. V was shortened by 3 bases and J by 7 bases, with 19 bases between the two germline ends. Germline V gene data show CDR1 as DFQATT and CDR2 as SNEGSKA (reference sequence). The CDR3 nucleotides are TGCAGTGCTAGGACCTGGGGGGGCGATATGGAGCAGTACTTC. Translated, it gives CSARTWGGDMEQYF.

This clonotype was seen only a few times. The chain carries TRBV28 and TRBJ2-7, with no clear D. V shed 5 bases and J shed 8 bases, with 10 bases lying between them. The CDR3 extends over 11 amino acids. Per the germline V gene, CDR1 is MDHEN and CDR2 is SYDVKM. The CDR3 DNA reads TGTGCCAGCAGTCCCCCTGTCAAGCAGTACTTC. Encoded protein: CASSPPVKQYF.

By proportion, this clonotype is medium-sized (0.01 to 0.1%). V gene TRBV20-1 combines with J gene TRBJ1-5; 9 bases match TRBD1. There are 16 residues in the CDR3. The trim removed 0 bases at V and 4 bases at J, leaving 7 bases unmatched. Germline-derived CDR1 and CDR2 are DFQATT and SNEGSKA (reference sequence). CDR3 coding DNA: TGCAGTGCTAGAGATCCGTCGACAGGGGGGAATCAGCCCCAGCATTTT. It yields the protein CSARDPSTGGNQPQHF.

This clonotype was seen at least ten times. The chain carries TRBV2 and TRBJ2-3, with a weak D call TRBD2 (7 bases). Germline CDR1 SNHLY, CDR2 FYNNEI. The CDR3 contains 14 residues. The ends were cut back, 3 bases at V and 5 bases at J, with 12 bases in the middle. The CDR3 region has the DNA TGTGCCAGCAGTGATTGGGGGGGCCGAGATACGCAGTATTTT. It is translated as CASSDWGGRDTQYF.

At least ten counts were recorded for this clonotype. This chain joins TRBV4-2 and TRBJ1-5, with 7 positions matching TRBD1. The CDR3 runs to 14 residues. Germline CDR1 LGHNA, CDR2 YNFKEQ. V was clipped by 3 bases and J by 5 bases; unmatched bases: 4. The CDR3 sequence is CASSQDRLDQPQHF. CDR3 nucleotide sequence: TGTGCCAGCAGCCAGGACAGGCTTGATCAGCCCCAGCATTTT.

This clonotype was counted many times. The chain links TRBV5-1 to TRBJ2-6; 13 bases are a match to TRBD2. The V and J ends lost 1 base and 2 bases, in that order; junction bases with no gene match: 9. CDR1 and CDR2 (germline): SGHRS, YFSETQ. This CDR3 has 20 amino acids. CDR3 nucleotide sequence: TGCGCCAGCAGCTTGTTCACTAGCGGGAGGGCCCCCGCTGGGGCCAACGTCCTGACTTTC. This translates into CASSLFTSGRAPAGANVLTF.

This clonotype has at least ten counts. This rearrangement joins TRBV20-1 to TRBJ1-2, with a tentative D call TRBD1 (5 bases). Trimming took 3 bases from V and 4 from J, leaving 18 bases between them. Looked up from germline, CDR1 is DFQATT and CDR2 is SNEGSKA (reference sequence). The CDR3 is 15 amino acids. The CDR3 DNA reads TGCAGTGCTAGGGAGGGGTGGGGCCGTTTCTATGGCTACACCTTC. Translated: CSAREGWGRFYGYTF.

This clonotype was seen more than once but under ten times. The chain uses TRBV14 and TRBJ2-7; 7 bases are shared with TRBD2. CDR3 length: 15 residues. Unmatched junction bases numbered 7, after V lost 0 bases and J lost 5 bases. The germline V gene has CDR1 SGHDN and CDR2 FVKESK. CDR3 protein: CASSQDQGGSHEQYF. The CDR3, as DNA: TGTGCCAGCAGCCAAGATCAGGGAGGGAGCCACGAGCAGTACTTC.

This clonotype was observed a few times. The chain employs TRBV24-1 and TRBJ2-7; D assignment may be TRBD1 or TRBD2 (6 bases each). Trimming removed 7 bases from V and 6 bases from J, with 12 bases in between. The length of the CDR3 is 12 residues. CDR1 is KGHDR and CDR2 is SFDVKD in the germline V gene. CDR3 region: CATSQKGGEQYF. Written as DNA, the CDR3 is TGTGCCACCAGCCAAAAGGGGGGCGAGCAGTACTTC.

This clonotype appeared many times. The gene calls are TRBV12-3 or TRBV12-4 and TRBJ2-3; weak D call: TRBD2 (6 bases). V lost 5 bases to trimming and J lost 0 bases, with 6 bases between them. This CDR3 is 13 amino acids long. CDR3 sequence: CASSSGSTDTQYF. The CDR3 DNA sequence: TGTGCCAGCAGTAGCGGGAGCACAGATACGCAGTATTTT.

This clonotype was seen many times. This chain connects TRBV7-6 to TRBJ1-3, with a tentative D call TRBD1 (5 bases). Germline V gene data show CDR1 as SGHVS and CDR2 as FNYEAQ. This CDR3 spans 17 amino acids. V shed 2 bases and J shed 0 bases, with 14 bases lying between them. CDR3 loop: CASSLRSRQSSGNTIYF. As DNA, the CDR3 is TGTGCCAGCAGCTTAAGGTCGCGACAGAGCTCTGGAAACACCATATATTTT.

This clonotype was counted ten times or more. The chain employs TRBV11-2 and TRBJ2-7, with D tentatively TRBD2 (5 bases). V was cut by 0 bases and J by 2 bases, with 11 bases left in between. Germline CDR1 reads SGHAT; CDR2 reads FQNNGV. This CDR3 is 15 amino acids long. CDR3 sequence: CASSLEVGATYEQYF. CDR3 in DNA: TGTGCCAGCAGCTTAGAAGTGGGAGCGACCTACGAGCAGTACTTC. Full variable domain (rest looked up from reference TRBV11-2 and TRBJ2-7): EAGVAQSPRYKIIEKRQSVAFWCNPISGHATLYWYQQILGQGPKLLIQFQNNGVVDDSQLPKDRFSAERLKGVDSTLKIQPAKLEDSAVYLCASSLEVGATYEQYFGPGTRLTVT.

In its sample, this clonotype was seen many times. CDR3 loop: CASRGQGAGLSSVEQFF. The CDR3 DNA reads TGTGCCAGCAGGGGCCAGGGGGCCGGGCTCAGCTCGGTGGAGCAGTTCTTC. The chain has TRBV28 and TRBJ2-1, with 8 bases matching TRBD1. Per germline, CDR1 MDHEN and CDR2 SYDVKM. J was trimmed by 10 bases and V by 6 bases; bases with no gene match: 20. The CDR3 spans 17 residues.

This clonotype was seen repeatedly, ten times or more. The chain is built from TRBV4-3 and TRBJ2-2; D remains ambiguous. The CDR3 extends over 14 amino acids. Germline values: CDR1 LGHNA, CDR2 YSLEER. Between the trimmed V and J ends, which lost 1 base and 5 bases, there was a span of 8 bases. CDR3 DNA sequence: TGCGCCAGCAGCCAAGCGATAAAAACCGGGGAGCTGTTTTTT. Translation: CASSQAIKTGELFF.

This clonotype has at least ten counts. CDR3 sequence reads: CASSTGLAGRGTQYF. DNA of the CDR3: TGTGCCAGCAGTACGGGACTAGCGGGGCGCGGGACCCAGTACTTC. This sequence joins TRBV6-2 or TRBV6-3 and TRBJ2-5; 13 bases agree with TRBD2. CDR3 length: 15 residues. The germline gives CDR1 MNHEY, CDR2 SVGEGT. With V trimmed by 5 bases and J by 7 bases, 7 bases remained unmatched.

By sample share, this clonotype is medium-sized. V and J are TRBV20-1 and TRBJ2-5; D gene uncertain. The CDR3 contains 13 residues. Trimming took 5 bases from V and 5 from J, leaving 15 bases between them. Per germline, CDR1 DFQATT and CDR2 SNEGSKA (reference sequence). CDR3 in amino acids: CSAPDPRFETQYF. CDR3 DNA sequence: TGCAGTGCTCCGGACCCGAGGTTCGAGACCCAGTACTTC.

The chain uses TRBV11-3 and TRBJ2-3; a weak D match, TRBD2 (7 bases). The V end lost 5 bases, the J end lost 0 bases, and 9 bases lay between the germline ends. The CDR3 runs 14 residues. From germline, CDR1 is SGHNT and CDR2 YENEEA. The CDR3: CASSGGASTDTQYF. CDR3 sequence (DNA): TGTGCCAGCAGCGGGGGGGCCAGCACAGATACGCAGTATTTT.

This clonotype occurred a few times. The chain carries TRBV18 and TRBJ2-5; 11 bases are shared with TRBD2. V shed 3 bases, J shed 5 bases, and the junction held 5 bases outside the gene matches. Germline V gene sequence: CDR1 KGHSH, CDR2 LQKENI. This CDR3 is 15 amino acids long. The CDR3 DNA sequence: TGTGCCAGCTCACCTGCTAGCGGGGGGCTGGAGACCCAGTACTTC. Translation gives CASSPASGGLETQYF.

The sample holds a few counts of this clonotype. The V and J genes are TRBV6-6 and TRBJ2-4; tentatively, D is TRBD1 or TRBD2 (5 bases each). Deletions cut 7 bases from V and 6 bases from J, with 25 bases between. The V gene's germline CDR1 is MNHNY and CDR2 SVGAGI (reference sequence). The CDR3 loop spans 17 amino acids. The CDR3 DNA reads TGTGCCAGCACCCCGGGGCCCAGGCAGGCCGCTCGAAACATTCAGTACTTC. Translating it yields CASTPGPRQAARNIQYF.